These 28 T cell receptor beta chains originate from one sample sequenced in a study of blood T cell repertoires in COVID-19. Only in-frame clones appear in the TCRdb table, and some are missing; sequencing was by immunoSEQ multiplex PCR. The sample holds about 380,000 clones, around 92% seen once. Material: peripheral blood. All receptors come from a man aged 35 to 55 with acute or convalescent COVID-19.

The rearrangement joins TRBV11-2 to TRBJ1-3; TRBD1 matches at 8 bases. In germline, CDR1 is SGHAT, CDR2 FQNNGV. The CDR3 runs to 15 residues. V lost 0 bases, J lost 4 bases, and 2 bases stayed unmatched. The CDR3 loop reads CASSLERQGGNTIYF. In nucleotides, the CDR3 is TGTGCCAGCAGCTTAGAAAGACAGGGGGGAAACACCATATATTTT.

The rearrangement joins TRBV6-2 or TRBV6-3 to TRBJ1-2; D unresolved. Germline V CDR1 and CDR2: MNHEY, SVGEGT. CDR3 length equals 14 residues. The V end was cut by 4 bases, the J end by 3 bases, with 12 bases between. CDR3: CASSWQSEDYGYTF. The CDR3 DNA reads TGTGCCAGCAGTTGGCAGTCGGAGGACTATGGCTACACCTTC.

This clone came up once. The chain is built from TRBV15 and TRBJ2-7, with TRBD1 as a possible D gene (8 bases). The germline V gene has CDR1 LNHNV and CDR2 YYDKDF (reference sequence). This CDR3 region has 14 residues. V lost 4 bases, J lost 4 bases, and 14 bases lay in between. The CDR3 DNA reads TGTGCCACCAGCACCAACAGGGGGGGTTACGAGCAGTACTTC. Its protein is CATSTNRGGYEQYF.

The chain is built from TRBV5-5 and TRBJ2-7; D perhaps matches TRBD1 (6 bases). Germline assignment: CDR1 SGHKS and CDR2 YYEKEE (reference sequence). There are 14 residues in the CDR3. The V gene lost 4 bases and the J gene lost 3 bases, with 14 bases spanning the gap. The CDR3 region has the DNA TGTGCCAGCAGCGTGGGGACGGACAGCTACGAGCAGTACTTC. It translates to CASSVGTDSYEQYF.

CDR3 residues: CASRPLGPGNEQFF. The CDR3 DNA reads TGTGCCAGCAGACCTCTCGGGCCGGGGAATGAGCAGTTCTTC. The chain uses TRBV6-5 and TRBJ2-1; D may be TRBD2 (5 bases). The germline V gene has CDR1 MNHEY and CDR2 SVGAGI. The CDR3 runs to 14 residues. The V and J ends lost 6 bases and 7 bases respectively, with 16 bases between them.

This chain connects TRBV2 to TRBJ1-1; the D is unclear. CDR1 is SNHLY and CDR2 is FYNNEI in the germline V gene. The ends were cut back, 1 base at V and 4 bases at J, with 10 bases in the middle. This CDR3 has 14 residues. The CDR3 nucleotides are TGTGCCAGCAGTGAAGGGCGGGGAGCCACTGAAGCTTTCTTT. As protein: CASSEGRGATEAFF. Filled out from reference TRBV2 and TRBJ1-1, the complete variable domain reads EPEVTQTPSHQVTQMGQEVILRCVPISNHLYFYWYRQILGQKVEFLVSFYNNEISEKSEIFDDQFSVERPDGSNFTLKIRSTKLEDSAMYFCASSEGRGATEAFFGQGTRLTVV.

This chain uses TRBV5-1 with TRBJ1-4, with TRBD1 as a possible D gene (6 bases). The V end was cut by 5 bases, the J end by 4 bases, with 12 bases between. The CDR3 has 14 amino acids. The germline V gene has CDR1 SGHRS and CDR2 YFSETQ. In nucleotides, the CDR3 is TGCGCCAGCAGTGCAGGGGAAGTTAATGAAAAACTGTTTTTT. It is translated as CASSAGEVNEKLFF.

This chain connects TRBV4-1 to TRBJ1-5; D is undetermined. The CDR3 loop spans 14 amino acids. V was trimmed by 4 bases and J by 3 bases, leaving 10 bases between them. The V gene's germline CDR1 is MGHRA and CDR2 YSYEKL. CDR3 DNA sequence: TGCGCCAGCAGCCCGAGGGTACCCAATCAGCCCCAGCATTTT. It encodes CASSPRVPNQPQHF.

This clone showed up just a few times. The chain couples TRBV5-4 to TRBJ1-2; 9 bases map to TRBD1. Trimming removed 5 bases from V and 6 bases from J; junction bases left unmatched: 8. Germline lookup yields CDR1 SGHNT and CDR2 YYREEE (reference sequence). The CDR3 consists of 14 residues. The CDR3 coding sequence is TGTGCCAGCAGGGGGATACGGGACAGGGATGGCTACACCTTC. Amino acids: CASRGIRDRDGYTF. Drawing the rest from reference TRBV5-4 and TRBJ1-2, the complete variable domain is ETGVTQSPTHLIKTRGQQVTLRCSSQSGHNTVSWYQQALGQGPQFIFQYYREEENGRGNFPPRFSGLQFPNYSSELNVNALELDDSALYLCASRGIRDRDGYTFGSGTRLTVV.

This sequence joins TRBV12-5 and TRBJ1-3; no firm D call. CDR1 and CDR2 (germline): LGHNT, FRNRAP. Trimming cost V 5 bases and J 8 bases, with 19 bases left between them. The length of the CDR3 is 15 residues. CDR3 sequence (DNA): TGTGCTAGTGGTCCGGTGGCAGGCTTAGGCGACACCATATATTTT. Translation: CASGPVAGLGDTIYF.

This clone was seen a single time. V gene TRBV29-1 combines with J gene TRBJ2-7; weak D call: TRBD2 (6 bases). CDR1 is SQVTM and CDR2 is ANQGSEA in the germline V gene. Trimming shortened V by 6 bases and J by 6 bases, and 15 bases separated the two germline ends. CDR3 length: 12 amino acids. As DNA, the CDR3 is TGCAGCGTGTCTTCGGGGGTAGGCGAGCAGTACTTC. Translated: CSVSSGVGEQYF.

J is TRBJ1-2 and V is TRBV2; no definite D call. Trimming removed 0 bases from V and 4 bases from J, with 9 bases in between. The germline V gene encodes CDR1 SNHLY and CDR2 FYNNEI. The CDR3 runs to 14 residues. In DNA, the CDR3 is TGTGCCAGCAGTGAAGCGCATGCGGGCTATGGCTACACCTTC. Its protein product is CASSEAHAGYGYTF.

There are a few counts of this clone. The chain recombines TRBV19 with TRBJ2-1, with D maybe TRBD1 (6 bases). Trimming stripped 1 base from V and 5 bases from J, with 9 bases between. The germline gives CDR1 LNHDA, CDR2 SQIVND (reference sequence). This CDR3 is built from 14 residues. The CDR3 DNA follows: TGTGCCAGTAGTATAGCAGGGGATGACAATGAGCAGTTCTTC. Amino acids: CASSIAGDDNEQFF.

CDR3 protein: CASSYSTGGETQYF. DNA for the CDR3: TGTGCCAGCAGTTACTCGACAGGGGGCGAGACCCAGTACTTC. The chain combines TRBV6-6 with TRBJ2-5, with TRBD1 identical over 10 bases. The CDR3 is 14 residues long. V dropped 0 bases and J dropped 5; count of bases not matched to a gene: 0. The germline V gene has CDR1 MNHNY and CDR2 SVGAGI (reference sequence).

This clone was counted ten times or more. V is TRBV2 and J is TRBJ2-5; D gene unclear. Trimming removed 1 base from V and 6 bases from J, with 9 bases in between. Germline V gene lookup returns CDR1 SNHLY and CDR2 FYNNEI. The CDR3 has 13 residues. The CDR3 loop reads CASSEGLSQTQYF. CDR3 DNA: TGTGCCAGCAGTGAAGGCCTAAGTCAGACCCAGTACTTC. The entire variable domain, with the rest obtained from reference TRBV2 and TRBJ2-5, is as follows: EPEVTQTPSHQVTQMGQEVILRCVPISNHLYFYWYRQILGQKVEFLVSFYNNEISEKSEIFDDQFSVERPDGSNFTLKIRSTKLEDSAMYFCASSEGLSQTQYFGPGTRLLVL.

The J gene is TRBJ2-3, the V gene TRBV9; the D is unclear. Germline-derived CDR1 and CDR2 are SGDLS and YYNGEE. Trimming pared 1 base from V and 2 bases from J, leaving 5 bases between. This CDR3 contains 13 residues. CDR3 sequence (DNA): TGTGCCAGCAGCGTACAGAACACAGATACGCAGTATTTT. Translating gives CASSVQNTDTQYF.

The V gene is TRBV27, the J gene TRBJ1-1, with a tentative D call TRBD1 (5 bases). CDR1 MNHEY and CDR2 SMNVEV come from the germline V gene (reference sequence). V was clipped by 3 bases and J by 3 bases, with 11 bases between them. This CDR3 is 14 amino acids long. In nucleotides, the CDR3 is TGTGCCAGCAGTTTCAGCAGGGCGGACACTGAAGCTTTCTTT. Encoded protein: CASSFSRADTEAFF.

V usage is TRBV9 and J usage is TRBJ2-1, with D maybe TRBD2 (6 bases). CDR3 size: 16 residues. The germline CDR1 and CDR2 sequences are SGDLS and YYNGEE. V lost 0 bases and J 1 base, leaving 11 bases between the germline ends. CDR3 nucleotides: TGTGCCAGCAGCGTAGAAGGGCGGGGATCCTACAATGAGCAGTTCTTC. This sequence encodes CASSVEGRGSYNEQFF.

V usage is TRBV7-6 and J usage is TRBJ2-1, with D perhaps TRBD1 (5 bases). The CDR3 consists of 15 residues. CDR1 is SGHVS, CDR2 FNYEAQ, per germline. The V gene lost 0 bases and the J gene lost 8 bases, with 14 bases spanning the gap. CDR3 residues: CASSLARQGRDEQFF. The CDR3 DNA follows: TGTGCCAGCAGCTTAGCTCGGCAGGGCCGGGATGAGCAGTTCTTC.

The chain links TRBV5-1 to TRBJ2-7; 9 bases are a match to TRBD1. This CDR3 contains 15 residues. Germline CDR1 SGHRS, CDR2 YFSETQ. V lost 3 bases and J lost 5; bases outside the gene matches: 9. For the CDR3, the DNA is TGCGCCAGCAGCTACCGGACAGGGGATGGCAACGAGCAGTACTTC. This sequence encodes CASSYRTGDGNEQYF.

The chain combines TRBV5-1 with TRBJ1-3; 7 bases line up with TRBD1. The V gene end was trimmed by 4 bases and the J gene end by 0 bases; junction bases not matched to a gene: 7. This CDR3 region has 16 residues. Germline V gives CDR1 SGHRS, CDR2 YFSETQ. The CDR3: CASSLGQTASGNTIYF. CDR3 nucleotides: TGCGCCAGCAGCCTGGGACAGACGGCCTCTGGAAACACCATATATTTT.

The gene calls are TRBV6-5 and TRBJ1-5, with TRBD1 matching over 7 bases. This CDR3 region has 15 residues. Germline loops: CDR1 MNHEY, CDR2 SVGAGI. Unmatched junction bases numbered 7, after V lost 6 bases and J lost 2 bases. The CDR3 region has the DNA TGTGCCAGCAGACGAAACAGGGGAGGCAATCAGCCCCAGCATTTT. Protein sequence: CASRRNRGGNQPQHF.

The chain has TRBV13 and TRBJ1-1; possible D gene TRBD1, 6 bases. The CDR3 is 13 residues long. The germline V gene encodes CDR1 PRHDT and CDR2 FYEKMQ (reference sequence). Trimming stripped 1 base from V and 3 bases from J, with 6 bases between. CDR3 protein: CASSLEGDTEAFF. The CDR3 nucleotides are TGTGCCAGCAGCTTAGAGGGGGACACTGAAGCTTTCTTT.

The genes are TRBV12-3 or TRBV12-4 and TRBJ1-4, with a weak D call TRBD1 (6 bases). CDR3 size: 13 residues. Trimming took off 1 base at V and 7 bases at J, with 7 bases between the two ends. CDR3 sequence reads: CASSLGQVEKLFF. In DNA, the CDR3 is TGTGCCAGCAGTTTAGGACAGGTTGAAAAACTGTTTTTT.

This clone appeared a single time. The J gene is TRBJ2-1, the V gene TRBV11-2, with D possibly matching TRBD1 (6 bases). V was cut by 3 bases and J by 9 bases, with 9 bases left in between. Germline V lookup: CDR1 SGHAT, CDR2 FQNNGV. The CDR3 is made up of 12 amino acids. The CDR3 region is CASSFRGGEQFF. CDR3 nucleotide sequence: TGTGCCAGCAGCTTCAGGGGTGGTGAGCAGTTCTTC.

The chain links TRBV24-1 to TRBJ2-1; D unresolved. The germline V gene has CDR1 KGHDR and CDR2 SFDVKD. The V and J ends lost 4 bases and 10 bases respectively, with 10 bases between them. The CDR3 covers 12 residues. The CDR3 nucleotides read TGTGCCACCAGTGACCCCGACTGGGAGCAGTTCTTC. The encoded protein is CATSDPDWEQFF.

This chain joins TRBV3-1 (or the pseudogene TRBV3-2) and TRBJ2-3; 7 bases agree with TRBD2. The trim removed 5 bases at V and 1 base at J, leaving 9 bases unmatched. CDR1 and CDR2 from the germline V gene are LGHDT and YNNKEL (reference sequence). The CDR3 is 16 residues long. The CDR3 coding sequence is TGTGCCAGCAGCAAATCCCTAGCGGTTCGCACAGATACGCAGTATTTT. This sequence encodes CASSKSLAVRTDTQYF.

This clone turned up a few times. This chain links TRBV12-3 or TRBV12-4 with TRBJ1-1; no definite D call. Trimming took 6 bases from V and 6 from J, leaving 8 bases between them. The CDR3 length is 11 residues. CDR3 DNA sequence: TGTGCCAGCAGCCTAGCTTCTGAAGCTTTCTTT. This gives the protein CASSLASEAFF.